This is a list of T cell receptor beta chains from one sample in a study of radiotherapy plus CTLA-4 blockade in lung cancer. Libraries were prepared by immunoSEQ multiplex PCR; TCRdb keeps only in-frame clonotypes and omits some of them. The table lists tens of thousands of clones, around 80% of them singletons. Sample: peripheral blood, taken from a patient treated with radiotherapy plus ipilimumab. Receptors originate from a human donor with non-small cell lung cancer who had a complete response to radiotherapy plus ipilimumab. Both conserved end residues are part of each CDR3. The D gene is left open where the match is weak. A clone size is listed for some rows: how often the clone was seen (once, few, many), or a class if it is expanded.

CDR3: CSAGTRGNTEAFF
DNA: TGCAGCGCTGGGACCAGGGGGAACACTGAAGCTTTCTTT
D: NA
V: TRBV29-1
size: NA
J: TRBJ1-1

CDR3: CAITLGQGATEAFF
DNA: TGTGCCATCACTTTGGGACAGGGAGCCACTGAAGCTTTCTTT
D: TRBD1
V: TRBV10-3
size: once
J: TRBJ1-1

CDR3: CSVEPSGWTASTDTQYF
DNA: TGCAGCGTTGAACCCTCCGGTTGGACAGCTAGCACAGATACGCAGTATTTT
D: NA
V: TRBV29-1
size: NA
J: TRBJ2-3

CDR3: CASSPTGNYGYTF
DNA: TGTGCCAGCAGCCCGACAGGGAATTATGGCTACACCTTC
D: TRBD1
V: TRBV7-6
size: once
J: TRBJ1-2

CDR3: CASSVGANTEAFF
DNA: TGTGCCAGCAGCGTGGGGGCAAACACTGAAGCTTTCTTT
D: NA
V: TRBV6-5
size: NA
J: TRBJ1-1

CDR3: CASSLGANTEAFF
DNA: TGTGCCAGCAGCTTAGGGGCGAACACTGAAGCTTTCTTT
D: NA
V: TRBV11-2
size: few
J: TRBJ1-1

CDR3: CASSPPRGPGANVLTF
DNA: TGTGCCAGCAGCCCCCCGAGGGGGCCTGGGGCCAACGTCCTGACTTTC
D: TRBD1
V: TRBV7-9
size: NA
J: TRBJ2-6

CDR3: CAISPGFNTEAFF
DNA: TGTGCCATCAGTCCAGGCTTCAACACTGAAGCTTTCTTT
D: NA
V: TRBV10-3
size: NA
J: TRBJ1-1

CDR3: CASVPRTVGSEAFF
DNA: TGTGCCAGCGTCCCGCGGACAGTAGGGTCTGAAGCTTTCTTT
D: NA
V: TRBV6-6
size: once
J: TRBJ1-1

CDR3: CASSFRDREETQYF
DNA: TGTGCCAGCAGCTTTCGGGACAGGGAAGAGACCCAGTACTTC
D: TRBD1
V: TRBV11-3
size: NA
J: TRBJ2-5

CDR3: CASSQDNRETRFSGNTIYF
DNA: TGCGCCAGCAGCCAAGATAACAGGGAAACACGATTCTCTGGAAACACCATATATTTT
D: NA
V: TRBV4-1
size: NA
J: TRBJ1-3

CDR3: CASSITGANVLTF
DNA: TGTGCCAGTAGTATTACTGGGGCCAACGTCCTGACTTTC
D: NA
V: TRBV19
size: NA
J: TRBJ2-6

CDR3: CASSRLAQTNTGELFF
DNA: TGTGCCAGCAGCAGACTAGCCCAAACGAACACCGGGGAGCTGTTTTTT
D: TRBD2
V: TRBV7-8
size: NA
J: TRBJ2-2

CDR3: CASNTAFSRSTQYF
DNA: TGTGCCAGCAACACCGCCTTTAGCCGGTCTACCCAGTACTTC
D: NA
V: TRBV5-4
size: NA
J: TRBJ2-5

CDR3: CATSSGQGISGANVLTF
DNA: TGTGCCACCAGCAGCGGACAGGGGATATCTGGGGCCAACGTCCTGACTTTC
D: TRBD1
V: TRBV15
size: NA
J: TRBJ2-6

CDR3: CASSRGTLAVGNEQFF
DNA: TGCGCCAGCAGCCGAGGTACGCTAGCAGTCGGCAATGAGCAGTTCTTC
D: NA
V: TRBV4-1
size: NA
J: TRBJ2-1

CDR3: CASSLEPQGGRYGYTF
DNA: TGTGCCAGCAGCTTAGAACCCCAGGGAGGTCGCTATGGCTACACCTTC
D: NA
V: TRBV7-2
size: NA
J: TRBJ1-2

CDR3: CASHWGANVLTF
DNA: TGTGCCAGCCACTGGGGGGCCAACGTCCTGACTTTC
D: NA
V: TRBV5-6
size: NA
J: TRBJ2-6

CDR3: CASSEDRNNSPLHF
DNA: TGTGCCAGCAGTGAGGACAGAAATAATTCACCCCTCCACTTT
D: NA
V: TRBV2
size: NA
J: TRBJ1-6

CDR3: CAISERNNEQFF
DNA: TGTGCCATCTCGGAGAGGAACAATGAGCAGTTCTTC
D: NA
V: TRBV10-3
size: NA
J: TRBJ2-1

CDR3: CASRDSTGNQPQHF
DNA: TGTGCCAGCCGGGACAGTACTGGCAATCAGCCCCAGCATTTT
D: TRBD1
V: TRBV10-3
size: few
J: TRBJ1-5

CDR3: CAIERLGGNTEAFF
DNA: TGTGCCATTGAACGCCTAGGGGGGAACACTGAAGCTTTCTTT
D: NA
V: TRBV6-5
size: NA
J: TRBJ1-1

CDR3: CASSYSAAGGYEQYF
DNA: TGTGCCAGCAGTTACTCCGCGGCAGGGGGGTACGAGCAGTACTTC
D: NA
V: TRBV6-5
size: NA
J: TRBJ2-7

CDR3: CASNPSYDDSGYTF
DNA: TGTGCCAGCAACCCCAGTTACGACGACAGTGGCTACACCTTC
D: NA
V: TRBV6-6
size: few
J: TRBJ1-2

CDR3: CASSRLTSGRADTQYF
DNA: TGCGCCAGCAGCCGTCTCACTAGCGGGAGGGCAGATACGCAGTATTTT
D: TRBD2
V: TRBV4-1
size: NA
J: TRBJ2-3

CDR3: CASSLDRGISYEQYF
DNA: TGCGCCAGCAGCTTGGACAGGGGAATCTCCTACGAGCAGTACTTC
D: TRBD1
V: TRBV5-1
size: once
J: TRBJ2-7

CDR3: CASSDPTGAYNQPQHF
DNA: TGCGCCAGCAGTGACCCGACAGGGGCCTACAATCAGCCCCAGCATTTT
D: TRBD1
V: TRBV10-2
size: NA
J: TRBJ1-5

CDR3: CSVQTTSGRSEQFF
DNA: TGCAGCGTTCAGACGACTAGCGGGAGGAGTGAGCAGTTCTTC
D: TRBD2
V: TRBV29-1
size: NA
J: TRBJ2-1

CDR3: CASRGDSPNEQFF
DNA: TGTGCCAGCAGAGGGGACAGCCCCAATGAGCAGTTCTTC
D: TRBD1
V: TRBV7-9
size: NA
J: TRBJ2-1

CDR3: CASSPGSYQPQHF
DNA: TGTGCCAGCTCACCAGGCAGTTATCAGCCCCAGCATTTT
D: NA
V: TRBV18
size: NA
J: TRBJ1-5

CDR3: CAWSVFRDNGYTF
DNA: TGTGCCTGGAGTGTATTCAGGGATAATGGCTACACCTTC
D: NA
V: TRBV30
size: NA
J: TRBJ1-2

CDR3: CASSPGGTSYNEQFF
DNA: TGTGCCAGCAGCCCCGGGGGAACGTCCTACAATGAGCAGTTCTTC
D: NA
V: TRBV11-3
size: NA
J: TRBJ2-1

CDR3: CASSLNTGLRSGYTF
DNA: TGTGCCAGCAGTCTAAATACAGGGTTAAGGTCTGGCTACACCTTC
D: NA
V: TRBV28
size: NA
J: TRBJ1-2

CDR3: CASSQPGRRGYGYTF
DNA: TGCGCCAGCAGCCAACCGGGCCGGCGGGGCTATGGCTACACCTTC
D: NA
V: TRBV4-1
size: NA
J: TRBJ1-2

CDR3: CASSPETGYEIHSGANVLTF
DNA: TGTGCCAGCAGCCCAGAGACAGGGTACGAGATCCACTCTGGGGCCAACGTCCTGACTTTC
D: TRBD1
V: TRBV11-3
size: NA
J: TRBJ2-6

CDR3: CASSFASEIGELFF
DNA: TGCGCCAGCAGCTTTGCTAGCGAGATCGGGGAGCTGTTTTTT
D: NA
V: TRBV5-1
size: NA
J: TRBJ2-2

CDR3: CASSGWGDRGGNSPLHF
DNA: TGTGCCAGCAGTGGGTGGGGGGACAGAGGCGGGAATTCACCCCTCCACTTT
D: TRBD1
V: TRBV6-1
size: NA
J: TRBJ1-6

CDR3: CASSPGSARETQYF
DNA: TGTGCCAGCAGTCCGGGTTCAGCCCGGGAGACCCAGTACTTC
D: NA
V: TRBV6-1
size: NA
J: TRBJ2-5

CDR3: CSVDDTRGGSGNTIYF
DNA: TGCAGCGTTGACGATACGAGAGGGGGCTCTGGAAACACCATATATTTT
D: NA
V: TRBV29-1
size: NA
J: TRBJ1-3

CDR3: CASSYMEGLADYGYTF
DNA: TGTGCCAGCAGTTACATGGAGGGCCTGGCAGACTATGGCTACACCTTC
D: NA
V: TRBV6-5
size: NA
J: TRBJ1-2

CDR3: CASSDSKVIAGEDETQYF
DNA: TGTGCCAGCAGTGACTCAAAGGTAATAGCGGGGGAGGATGAGACCCAGTACTTC
D: TRBD2
V: TRBV6-4
size: once
J: TRBJ2-5

CDR3: CASSPQRTERSGNTIYF
DNA: TGTGCCAGCAGCCCTCAGCGGACTGAACGCTCTGGAAACACCATATATTTT
D: NA
V: TRBV7-8
size: NA
J: TRBJ1-3

CDR3: CASSTSGRDNEQFF
DNA: TGTGCCAGCAGTACTAGCGGGCGGGACAATGAGCAGTTCTTC
D: TRBD2
V: TRBV2
size: NA
J: TRBJ2-1

CDR3: CASSRLGGSKNIQYF
DNA: TGTGCCAGCAGCCGCTTAGGAGGCTCCAAAAACATTCAGTACTTC
D: NA
V: TRBV5-4
size: NA
J: TRBJ2-4

CDR3: CAWSMTLGGTDTQYF
DNA: TGTGCCTGGAGTATGACACTGGGGGGTACAGATACGCAGTATTTT
D: NA
V: TRBV30
size: NA
J: TRBJ2-3

CDR3: CASSFRQGTNSPLHF
DNA: TGTGCCAGCAGCTTCCGACAGGGGACCAATTCACCCCTCCACTTT
D: TRBD1
V: TRBV5-5
size: NA
J: TRBJ1-6

CDR3: CASSVVHGRGSDTQYF
DNA: TGTGCCAGCAGCGTAGTCCACGGGAGGGGTTCAGATACGCAGTATTTT
D: TRBD2
V: TRBV9
size: NA
J: TRBJ2-3

CDR3: CAWGTGAGDSPLHF
DNA: TGTGCCTGGGGAACAGGGGCCGGGGATTCACCCCTCCACTTT
D: TRBD1
V: TRBV30
size: NA
J: TRBJ1-6

CDR3: CASRRTGGWDNSPLHF
DNA: TGTGCCAGCAGGAGGACTGGGGGCTGGGATAATTCACCCCTCCACTTT
D: NA
V: TRBV7-2
size: NA
J: TRBJ1-6

CDR3: CASRDTSTDTQYF
DNA: TGCGCCAGCCGGGATACTAGCACAGATACGCAGTATTTT
D: NA
V: TRBV5-1
size: NA
J: TRBJ2-3

CDR3: CASSPPRGGNTEAFF
DNA: TGCGCCAGCAGTCCTCCCCGGGGGGGGAACACTGAAGCTTTCTTT
D: NA
V: TRBV10-1
size: once
J: TRBJ1-1

CDR3: CASSLGQGTNNYGYTF
DNA: TGCGCCAGCAGCTTGGGGCAGGGGACAAATAACTATGGCTACACCTTC
D: NA
V: TRBV5-1
size: NA
J: TRBJ1-2

CDR3: CASSQRTSGGTDTQYF
DNA: TGTGCCAGCAGTCAGAGGACTAGCGGGGGCACAGATACGCAGTATTTT
D: TRBD2
V: TRBV6-6
size: once
J: TRBJ2-3

CDR3: CASTPGPGFTDTQYF
DNA: TGTGCCAGCACCCCAGGGCCCGGATTCACAGATACGCAGTATTTT
D: NA
V: TRBV7-9
size: NA
J: TRBJ2-3

CDR3: CAWMPGSTEGEQFF
DNA: TGTGCCTGGATGCCGGGAAGCACTGAGGGTGAGCAGTTCTTC
D: NA
V: TRBV30
size: NA
J: TRBJ2-1

CDR3: CASRATFGDTTNEKLFF
DNA: TGTGCCAGCAGGGCAACTTTTGGGGACACAACTAATGAAAAACTGTTTTTT
D: NA
V: TRBV27
size: NA
J: TRBJ1-4

CDR3: CASRLQGVGGYTF
DNA: TGTGCCAGCAGGCTACAGGGGGTTGGTGGCTACACCTTC
D: TRBD1
V: TRBV28
size: NA
J: TRBJ1-2

CDR3: CASSAQGGKYSGANVLTF
DNA: TGTGCCAGCAGTGCTCAGGGGGGAAAGTACTCTGGGGCCAACGTCCTGACTTTC
D: NA
V: TRBV6-4
size: NA
J: TRBJ2-6